This TCR beta chain was observed in a study of blood T cell repertoires in COVID-19 (dated by TCRdb to about 2020). Broadly, across the study: Samples covering the acute and convalescent phases of COVID-19 were provided by collaborators in the United States, Italy and Spain. The material from the prospective study consisted of cDNA or gDNA derived from T cells, B-cell-depleted T cells, or PBMCs. The dataset comprised deeply sampled blood TCRbeta repertoires from subjects exposed to, actively infected with, or recovered from COVID-19. The repertoires were made available in a free public database intended to serve as a resource for research on the immune response to SARS-CoV-2. Samples came from the ongoing ImmuneRACE study (first 160 participants) plus 1,254 subjects from 6 global collaborators. The sample metadata nearly always contained a de-identified subject ID, COVID-19 status, age in years and sex. Where HLA class I and class II types were available, the types were taken from metadata supplied by the sample provider, not from assay-based typing. Overall results and qualifications from the work: The amount of clinical and demographic metadata varied by source and participant and was provided uncurated.

The germline V end is reduced by 1 base and the J end by 2 bases; junction bases left unmatched: 1. The CDR3 spans 15 residues, from the cysteine through the phenylalanine. The only DNA kept is the CDR3, 45 bases in frame from the first base. The germline V gene (reference sequence) supplies CDR1 LNHDA and CDR2 SQIVND. Turning to this clone: Its antigen remains unidentified. No base quality information exists; no much larger clone differs at one position. Other DNA sequences in this specimen translate into the identical CDR3.

TCRbeta CDR3 regions were amplified from genomic DNA by means of the immunoSEQ Assay, a bias-controlled multiplex PCR. On the study's bioinformatics: The number of nucleated cells in each sample was estimated from the amplification of reference gene primers within the assay. To quantify the absolute abundance of each unique TCRbeta CDR3 rearrangement, sequence reads were collapsed and filtered. For each sample, productive Simpson clonality was calculated as the square root of Simpson's diversity index across productive rearrangements. TCRdb stores this immuneACCESS table with in-frame sequences only. Part of the clones is absent; in the studies checked, under half of the shortfall reflects unresolved V genes, and no reason is known for the rest. For V, J and clone size, that table is used; D and trimming come from the DNA. This sample has 140,000 or so clones in its table, and about three quarters of those were observed once. Of the sample, approximately 15% falls within the top ten clones.

Collaborating institutions collected whole blood in K2EDTA tubes following their own protocols. For TCRbeta analysis, collaborators shipped samples in one of three forms: frozen whole blood, isolated PBMCs, or DNA extracted from either of those sample types. The rearrangement joined TRBV19 to TRBJ1-1, with TRBD1 matching 10 junction bases. Sequencing input: peripheral blood. The receptor was isolated from a man between 45 and 60 years old with acute or convalescent COVID-19. CDR3 loop: CASSIGTGGNTEAFF. The DNA sequence is as follows: TGTGCCAGTAGTATAGGGACAGGGGGTAACACTGAAGCTTTCTTT.